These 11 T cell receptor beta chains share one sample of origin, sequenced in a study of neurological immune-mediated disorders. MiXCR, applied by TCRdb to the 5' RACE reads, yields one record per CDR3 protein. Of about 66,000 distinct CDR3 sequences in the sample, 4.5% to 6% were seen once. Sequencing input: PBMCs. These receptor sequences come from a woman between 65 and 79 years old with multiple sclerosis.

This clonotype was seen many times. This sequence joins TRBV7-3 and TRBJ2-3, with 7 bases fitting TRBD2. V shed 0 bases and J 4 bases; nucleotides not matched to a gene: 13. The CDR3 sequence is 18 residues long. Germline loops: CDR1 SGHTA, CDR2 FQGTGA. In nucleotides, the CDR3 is TGTGCCAGCAGCTTAACCACGACTAGCCCCCGAGGCGCAGATACGCAGTATTTT. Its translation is CASSLTTTSPRGADTQYF.

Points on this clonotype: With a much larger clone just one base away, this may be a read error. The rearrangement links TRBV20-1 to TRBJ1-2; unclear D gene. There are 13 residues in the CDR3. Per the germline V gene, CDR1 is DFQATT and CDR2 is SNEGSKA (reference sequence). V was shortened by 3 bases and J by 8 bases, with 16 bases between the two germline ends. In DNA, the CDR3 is TGCAGTGCTAGCATCCTGGGAGGGAGCGGCTACACCTTC. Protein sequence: CSASILGGSGYTF.

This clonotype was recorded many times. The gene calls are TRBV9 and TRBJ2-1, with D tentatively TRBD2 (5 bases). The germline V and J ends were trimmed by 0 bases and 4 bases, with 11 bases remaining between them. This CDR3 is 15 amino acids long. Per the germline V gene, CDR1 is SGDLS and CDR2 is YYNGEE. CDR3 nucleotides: TGTGCCAGCAGCGTAGTCAGCGGCACGTACAATGAGCAGTTCTTC. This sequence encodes CASSVVSGTYNEQFF.

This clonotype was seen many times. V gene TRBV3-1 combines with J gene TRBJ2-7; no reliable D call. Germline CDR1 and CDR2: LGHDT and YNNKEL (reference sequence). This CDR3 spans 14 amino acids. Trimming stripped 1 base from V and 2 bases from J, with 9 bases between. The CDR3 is CASSQGTLTYEQYF. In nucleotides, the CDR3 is TGTGCCAGCAGCCAAGGTACGCTTACCTACGAGCAGTACTTC.

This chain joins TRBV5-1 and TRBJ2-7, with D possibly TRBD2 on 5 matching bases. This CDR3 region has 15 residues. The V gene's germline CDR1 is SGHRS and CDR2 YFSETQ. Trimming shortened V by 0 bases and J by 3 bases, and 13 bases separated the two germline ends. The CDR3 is CASSLGENAGYEQYF. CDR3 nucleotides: TGCGCCAGCAGCTTGGGGGAGAACGCCGGCTACGAGCAGTACTTC. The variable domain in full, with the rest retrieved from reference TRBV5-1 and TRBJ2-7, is KAGVTQTPRYLIKTRGQQVTLSCSPISGHRSVSWYQQTPGQGLQFLFEYFSETQRNKGNFPGRFSGRQFSNSRSEMNVSTLELGDSALYLCASSLGENAGYEQYFGPGTRLTVT.

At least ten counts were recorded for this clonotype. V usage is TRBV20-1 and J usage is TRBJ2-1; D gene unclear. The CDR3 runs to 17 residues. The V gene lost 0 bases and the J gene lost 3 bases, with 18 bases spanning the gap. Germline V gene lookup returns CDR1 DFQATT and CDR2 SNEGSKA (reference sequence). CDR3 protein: CSARDIGSAAYYNEQFF. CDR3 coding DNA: TGCAGTGCTAGAGATATCGGTTCTGCAGCTTACTACAATGAGCAGTTCTTC.

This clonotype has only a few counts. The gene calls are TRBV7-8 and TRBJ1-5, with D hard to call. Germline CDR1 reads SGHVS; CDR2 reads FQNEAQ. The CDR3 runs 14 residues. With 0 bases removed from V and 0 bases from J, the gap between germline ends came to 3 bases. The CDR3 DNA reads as TGTGCCAGCAGCTTAGCGGCTAGCAATCAGCCCCAGCATTTT. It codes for CASSLAASNQPQHF.

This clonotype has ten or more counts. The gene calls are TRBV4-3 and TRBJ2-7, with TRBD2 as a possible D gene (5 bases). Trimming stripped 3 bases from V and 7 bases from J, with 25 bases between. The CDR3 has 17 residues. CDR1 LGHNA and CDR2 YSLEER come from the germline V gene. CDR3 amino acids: CASSQVGWTARPGEQYF. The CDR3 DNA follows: TGCGCCAGCAGCCAGGTAGGGTGGACTGCCCGACCTGGAGAGCAGTACTTC.

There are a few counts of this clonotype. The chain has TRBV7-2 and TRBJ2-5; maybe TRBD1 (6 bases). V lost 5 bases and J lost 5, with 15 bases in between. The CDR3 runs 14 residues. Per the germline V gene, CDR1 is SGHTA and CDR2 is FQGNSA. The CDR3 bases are TGTGCCAGCAGCCAAGTGGGGGCCTTGGAGACCCAGTACTTC. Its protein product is CASSQVGALETQYF.

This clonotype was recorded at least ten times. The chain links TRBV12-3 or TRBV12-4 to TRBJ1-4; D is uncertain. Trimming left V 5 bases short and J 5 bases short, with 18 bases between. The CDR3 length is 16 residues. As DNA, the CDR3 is TGTGCCAGCAGTGGGGAATACCAGCCTAAGAATGAAAAACTGTTTTTT. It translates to CASSGEYQPKNEKLFF.

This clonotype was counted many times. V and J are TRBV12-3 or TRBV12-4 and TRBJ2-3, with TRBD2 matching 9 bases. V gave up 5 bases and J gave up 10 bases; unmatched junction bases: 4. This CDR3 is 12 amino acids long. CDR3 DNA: TGTGCCAGCAGTGTTAGCGGGAGTGCGCAGTATTTT. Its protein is CASSVSGSAQYF.